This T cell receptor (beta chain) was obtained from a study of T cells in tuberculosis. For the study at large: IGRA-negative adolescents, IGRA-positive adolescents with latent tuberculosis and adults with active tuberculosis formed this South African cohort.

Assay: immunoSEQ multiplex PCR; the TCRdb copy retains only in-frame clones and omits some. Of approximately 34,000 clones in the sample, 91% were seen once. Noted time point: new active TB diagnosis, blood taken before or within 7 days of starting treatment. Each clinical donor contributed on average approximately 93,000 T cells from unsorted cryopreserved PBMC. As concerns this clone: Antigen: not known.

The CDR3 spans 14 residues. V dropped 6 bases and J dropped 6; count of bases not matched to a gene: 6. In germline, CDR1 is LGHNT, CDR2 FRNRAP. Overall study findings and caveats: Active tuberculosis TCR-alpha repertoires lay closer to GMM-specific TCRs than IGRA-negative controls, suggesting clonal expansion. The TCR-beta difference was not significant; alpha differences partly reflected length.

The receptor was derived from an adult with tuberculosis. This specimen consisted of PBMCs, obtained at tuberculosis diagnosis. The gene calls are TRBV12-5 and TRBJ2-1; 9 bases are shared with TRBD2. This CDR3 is CASGVAGAPNEQFF. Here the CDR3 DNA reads TGTGCTAGTGGGGTAGCGGGGGCCCCCAATGAGCAGTTCTTC. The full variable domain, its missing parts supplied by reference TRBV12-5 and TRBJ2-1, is DARVTQTPRHKVTEMGQEVTMRCQPILGHNTVFWYRQTMMQGLELLAYFRNRAPLDDSGMPKDRFSAEMPDATLATLKIQPSEPRDSAVYFCASGVAGAPNEQFFGPGTRLTVL.